Following are 16 T cell receptor beta chains from one sample sequenced in a study of cytomegalovirus exposure and HLA in healthy donors. The PCR was carried out with 60 Vbeta primers and 13 Jbeta primers. Here immunoSEQ multiplex PCR was the method, and the copy in TCRdb shows in-frame clones only, minus some. This table holds about 120,000 clones, around 72% found once. Sequenced material: PBMCs. Source of these receptors: a man aged 30 to 39 in good health and CMV-seronegative.

The chain combines TRBV5-1 with TRBJ2-7; TRBD1 matches at 11 bases. Per the germline V gene, CDR1 is SGHRS and CDR2 is YFSETQ. V was clipped by 6 bases and J by 3 bases; unmatched bases: 5. The CDR3 has 14 amino acids. CDR3 loop: CASTTGTGGYEQYF. As DNA, the CDR3 is TGCGCCAGCACGACCGGGACAGGGGGCTACGAGCAGTACTTC.

The chain has TRBV7-2 and TRBJ1-2; a weak D match, TRBD1 (5 bases). The CDR3 is 15 residues long. The V and J ends lost 3 bases and 0 bases respectively, with 11 bases between them. Germline CDR1 and CDR2: SGHTA and FQGNSA. DNA of the CDR3: TGTGCCAGCAGCTTTTCGGGGGGGACTAACTATGGCTACACCTTC. This codes for CASSFSGGTNYGYTF.

The CDR3: CASSLVFQRSYEQYF. The CDR3 DNA sequence: TGTGCCAGCAGCTTAGTGTTTCAGCGGTCCTACGAGCAGTACTTC. The genes are TRBV7-2 and TRBJ2-7; tentatively, D is TRBD2 (5 bases). The CDR3 loop spans 15 amino acids. V was clipped by 1 base and J by 1 base, with 11 bases between them. CDR1 and CDR2 from the germline V gene are SGHTA and FQGNSA.

This clone is judged medium-sized. The chain employs TRBV4-2 and TRBJ2-7; TRBD1 is a possible D gene (7 bases). Trimming removed 0 bases at V and 3 bases at J, with 15 bases between. Germline V gene lookup returns CDR1 LGHNA and CDR2 YNFKEQ. CDR3 length equals 16 residues. The CDR3 loop is CASSQETSGDSYEQYF. The CDR3 region has the DNA TGTGCCAGCAGCCAAGAGACATCGGGGGACAGCTACGAGCAGTACTTC.

The CDR3 DNA sequence: TGTGCCAGCAGCCAAAGACTAGCGGGGGGGTACAATGAGCAGTTCTTC. Its protein is CASSQRLAGGYNEQFF. The chain couples TRBV4-2 to TRBJ2-1; 14 bases agree with TRBD2. V shed 2 bases, J shed 4 bases, and the junction held 1 base outside the gene matches. The CDR3 has 16 residues. The germline CDR1 and CDR2 sequences are LGHNA and YNFKEQ.

This chain uses TRBV5-1 with TRBJ1-1; D call uncertain. Trimming cost V 5 bases and J 1 base, with 9 bases left between them. The CDR3 runs to 13 residues. In germline, CDR1 is SGHRS, CDR2 YFSETQ. As DNA, the CDR3 is TGCGCCAGCAGTGAGGGCGCGAACACTGAAGCTTTCTTT. Its protein product is CASSEGANTEAFF.

The gene calls are TRBV18 and TRBJ1-3; 10 bases map to TRBD1. The germline V gene has CDR1 KGHSH and CDR2 LQKENI. V was clipped by 3 bases and J by 0 bases; unmatched bases: 2. CDR3 length: 16 amino acids. The CDR3 DNA follows: TGTGCCAGCTCACCCGGGACAGGGGACTCTGGAAACACCATATATTTT. This sequence encodes CASSPGTGDSGNTIYF. Full variable domain (remainder filled in from reference TRBV18 and TRBJ1-3): NAGVMQNPRHLVRRRGQEARLRCSPMKGHSHVYWYRQLPEEGLKFMVYLQKENIIDESGMPKERFSAEFPKEGPSILRIQQVVRGDSAAYFCASSPGTGDSGNTIYFGEGSWLTVV.

V and J are TRBV21-1 and TRBJ2-7; TRBD1 is the table's D call, not checked against the DNA. TRBV21-1 is a listed pseudogene. CDR3 length: 16 residues. The CDR3 loop reads CASNSQDREETYEQYF. For the CDR3, the DNA is TGTGCCAGCAACTCTCAGGACAGGGAAGAAACCTACGAGCAGTACTTC.

The chain links TRBV7-3 to TRBJ2-1, with 16 bases identical to TRBD2. The germline V gene has CDR1 SGHTA and CDR2 FQGTGA. The CDR3 is made up of 15 amino acids. Trimming removed 4 bases from V and 7 bases from J; junction bases left unmatched: 1. CDR3 coding DNA: TGTGCCAGCAGCTGGGGACTAGCGGGGGGGAATGAGCAGTTCTTC. Translation: CASSWGLAGGNEQFF.

This rearrangement joins TRBV5-6 to TRBJ1-2; D not resolved. Trimming cost V 5 bases and J 6 bases, with 14 bases left between them. CDR3 length equals 13 residues. CDR1 is SGHDT, CDR2 YYEEEE, per germline. Here the CDR3 reads CASSRTGYHGYTF. CDR3 nucleotide sequence: TGTGCCAGCAGTCGGACGGGGTACCATGGCTACACCTTC.

The V gene is TRBV25-1, the J gene TRBJ2-1; 7 bases map to TRBD1. The CDR3 consists of 13 residues. Germline V gene data show CDR1 as MGHDK and CDR2 as SYGVNS. Trimming cost V 6 bases and J 6 bases; bases outside gene matches: 5. In DNA form, the CDR3 reads TGTGCCAGCAGCATTGGACAGGTCAATGAGCAGTTCTTC. It yields the protein CASSIGQVNEQFF.

The CDR3 loop reads CASSQVPAGRGADTQYF. CDR3 in DNA: TGTGCCAGCAGCCAAGTTCCAGCAGGGCGGGGAGCAGATACGCAGTATTTT. The rearrangement links TRBV4-2 to TRBJ2-3, with TRBD2 as a possible D gene (6 bases). Trimming stripped 1 base from V and 4 bases from J, with 18 bases between. CDR1 is LGHNA and CDR2 is YNFKEQ in the germline V gene. The CDR3 length is 17 residues.

The chain joins TRBV27 to TRBJ2-2, with a tentative D call TRBD2 (5 bases). CDR1 is MNHEY, CDR2 SMNVEV, per germline (reference sequence). The length of the CDR3 is 15 residues. V lost 4 bases to trimming and J lost 4 bases, with 13 bases between them. In DNA form, the CDR3 reads TGTGCCAGCAGTTCAAAACATGAGGGCACCGGGGAGCTGTTTTTT. This gives the protein CASSSKHEGTGELFF.

The chain combines TRBV2 with TRBJ2-7; a weak D match, TRBD2 (5 bases). Germline CDR1 reads SNHLY; CDR2 reads FYNNEI. Deletions cut 11 bases from V and 3 bases from J, with 23 bases between. CDR3 length equals 15 residues. CDR3 protein: CAGRAVPGSHYEQYF. CDR3 in DNA: TGTGCCGGTCGGGCCGTTCCGGGGTCCCACTACGAGCAGTACTTC.

This clone was recorded only once. The chain employs TRBV9 and TRBJ1-1, with 7 bases aligning to TRBD1. Germline CDR1 SGDLS, CDR2 YYNGEE. This CDR3 spans 12 amino acids. V lost 3 bases, J lost 7 bases, and 3 bases stayed unmatched. For the CDR3, the DNA is TGTGCCAGCAGCGAGGGGGCAGGTGAAGCTTTCTTT. Its translation is CASSEGAGEAFF.

The rearrangement uses TRBV27 and TRBJ2-7; a weak D match, TRBD2 (5 bases). Trimming removed 4 bases from V and 7 bases from J, with 26 bases in between. The CDR3 runs to 17 residues. Per germline, CDR1 MNHEY and CDR2 SMNVEV (reference sequence). The chain's CDR3 is CASSSSPGVGLRLEQYF. CDR3 in DNA: TGTGCCAGCAGTTCCTCCCCCGGGGTGGGCCTTCGGCTGGAGCAGTACTTC.